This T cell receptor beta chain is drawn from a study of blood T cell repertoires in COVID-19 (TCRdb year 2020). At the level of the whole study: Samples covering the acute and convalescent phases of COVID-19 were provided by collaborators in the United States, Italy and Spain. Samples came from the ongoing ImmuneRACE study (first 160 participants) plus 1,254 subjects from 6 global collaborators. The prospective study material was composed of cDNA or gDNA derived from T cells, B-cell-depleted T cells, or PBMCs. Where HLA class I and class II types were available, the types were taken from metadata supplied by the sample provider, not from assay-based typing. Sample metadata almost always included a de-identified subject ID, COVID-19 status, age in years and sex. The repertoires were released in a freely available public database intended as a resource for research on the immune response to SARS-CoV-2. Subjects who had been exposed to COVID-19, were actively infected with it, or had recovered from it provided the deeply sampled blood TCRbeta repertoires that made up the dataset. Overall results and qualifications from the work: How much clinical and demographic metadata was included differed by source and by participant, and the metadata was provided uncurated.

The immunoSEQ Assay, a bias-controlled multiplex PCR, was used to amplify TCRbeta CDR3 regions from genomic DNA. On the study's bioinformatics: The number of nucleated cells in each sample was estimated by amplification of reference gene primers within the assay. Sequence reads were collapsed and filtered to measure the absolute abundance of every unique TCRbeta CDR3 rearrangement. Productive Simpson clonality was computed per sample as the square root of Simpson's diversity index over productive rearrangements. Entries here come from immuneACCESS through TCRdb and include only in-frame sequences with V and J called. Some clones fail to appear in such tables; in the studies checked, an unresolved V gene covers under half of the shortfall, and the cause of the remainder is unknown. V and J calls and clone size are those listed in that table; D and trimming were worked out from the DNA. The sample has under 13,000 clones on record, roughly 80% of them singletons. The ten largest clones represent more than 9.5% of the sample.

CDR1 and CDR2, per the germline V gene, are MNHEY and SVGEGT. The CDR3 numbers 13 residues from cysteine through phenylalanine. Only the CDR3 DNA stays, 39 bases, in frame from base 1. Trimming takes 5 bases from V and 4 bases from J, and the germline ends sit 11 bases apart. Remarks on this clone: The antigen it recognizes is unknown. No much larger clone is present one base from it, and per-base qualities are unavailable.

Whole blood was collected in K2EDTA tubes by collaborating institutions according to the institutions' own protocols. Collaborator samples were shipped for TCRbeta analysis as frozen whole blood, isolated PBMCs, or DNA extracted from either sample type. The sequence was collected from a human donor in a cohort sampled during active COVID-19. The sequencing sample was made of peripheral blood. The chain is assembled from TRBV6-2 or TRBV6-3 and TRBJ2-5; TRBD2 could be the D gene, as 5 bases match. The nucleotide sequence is TGTGCCAGCAGTACAGAGGGCCTAGAGACCCAGTACTTC. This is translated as CASSTEGLETQYF.